Below, 17 T cell receptor beta chains from the same sample are listed, as sequenced in a study of early T cells in non-severe SARS-CoV-2 infection. Each CDR3 protein is one row after TCRdb ran MiXCR on the 5' RACE reads. The sample holds 30,000 to 40,000 distinct CDR3 sequences, around 5.8% seen once. What was sequenced was whole blood. The receptor source for this set is an adult who was a healthcare worker with PCR-confirmed SARS-CoV-2 infection or an uninfected control (not recorded which).

This clonotype was recorded many times. This chain links TRBV20-1 with TRBJ2-7, with 8 bases lining up with TRBD2. The germline CDR1 and CDR2 sequences are DFQATT and SNEGSKA (reference sequence). The CDR3 is 13 residues long. The CDR3 DNA reads TGCAGTGCCAGAGACGGGACTAGCTACGAGCAGTACGTC. It encodes CSARDGTSYEQYV.

The table lists this clonotype with many counts. The rearrangement uses TRBV12-3 or TRBV12-4 and TRBJ2-3, with 9 bases lining up with TRBD2. The CDR3 is made up of 14 amino acids. Trimming removed 7 bases from V and 6 bases from J; junction bases left unmatched: 8. The DNA for the CDR3 is TGTGCCAGCAACTTAGCGGGAGAGGTCGATACGCAGTATTTT. Protein: CASNLAGEVDTQYF.

This clonotype is a singleton in its sample. This may come from a read error, since a much larger clone is one base off. V is TRBV5-1 and J is TRBJ2-7, with 8 bases lining up with TRBD1. The CDR3 contains 16 residues. Germline V CDR1 and CDR2: SGHRS, YFSETQ. CDR3: CACSIGTGGGGFAKYF. As DNA, the CDR3 is TGCGCCTGCAGCATAGGGACAGGAGGAGGCGGTTTCGCGAAGTACTTC. The full variable domain, rest sourced from reference TRBV5-1 and TRBJ2-7, is KAGVTQTPRYLIKTRGQQVTLSCSPISGHRSVSWYQQTPGQGLQFLFEYFSETQRNKGNFPGRFSGRQFSNSRSEMNVSTLELGDSALYLCACSIGTGGGGFAKYFGPGTRLTVT.

This clonotype has a handful of counts. The CDR3 coding sequence is TGTGCCATCAGTGGTTCGACGGCCACCTACGAGCAGTACTTC. This gives the protein CAISGSTATYEQYF. The V call is TRBV10-3, the J call TRBJ2-7; D remains unclear. This CDR3 contains 14 residues. Germline CDR1 ENHRY, CDR2 SYGVKD. Between the trimmed V and J ends, which lost 4 bases and 2 bases, there was a span of 12 bases.

This clonotype has at least ten counts. The J gene is TRBJ2-5, the V gene TRBV10-3, with D hard to call. The CDR3 spans 13 residues. Germline-derived CDR1 and CDR2 are ENHRY and SYGVKD. V dropped 7 bases and J dropped 3 bases, with 12 bases sitting between them. The CDR3 DNA follows: TGTGCCATCACTCCGGGTGGTAAAGAGACCCAGTACTTC. It translates to CAITPGGKETQYF.

A few counts support this clonotype. V and J are TRBV3-2 and TRBJ2-7; the table calls TRBD2, which could not be checked here. TRBV3-2 is termed a pseudogene. This CDR3 is 18 amino acids long. In DNA, the CDR3 is TGTGCCAGCAGCCATGACTTTGGGAGGGACGGTGACCCCTACGAGCAGTACGTC. Its translation: CASSHDFGRDGDPYEQYV.

This clonotype was recorded many times. V gene TRBV12-3 or TRBV12-4 combines with J gene TRBJ2-7; 7 nucleotides align to TRBD2. There are 13 residues in the CDR3. Trimming at V came to 6 bases and at J to 6 bases, leaving 8 bases not matched to a gene. The CDR3 sequence: CASSHREEGEQYF. As DNA, the CDR3 is TGTGCCAGCAGCCACCGGGAGGAGGGCGAGCAGTACTTC.

This clonotype was seen only a few times. The CDR3 DNA reads TGTGCCAGCAGCATAACAGGGGCCGCTGCTTATGGCTACACCTTC. Translated: CASSITGAAAYGYTF. The V and J genes are TRBV13 and TRBJ1-2; 7 bases agree with TRBD1. CDR3 length: 15 amino acids. Per the germline V gene, CDR1 is PRHDT and CDR2 is FYEKMQ (reference sequence). V lost 5 bases and J lost 5; bases outside the gene matches: 11.

The J gene is TRBJ1-4, the V gene TRBV20-1; TRBD1 matches at 8 bases. Germline V gene lookup returns CDR1 DFQATT and CDR2 SNEGSKA (reference sequence). The junction had 12 bases not matched to a gene; V was cut back by 6 bases and J by 6 bases. This CDR3 is 15 amino acids long. CDR3 DNA sequence: TGCAGTGCAAACCCCCCGGGACAGGCTGATGAAAAACTGTTTTTT. Its protein product is CSANPPGQADEKLFF.

Comments on this clonotype: Since a much larger clone is just one base distant, this may be a read error. Because the CDR3 is missing its conserved closing phenylalanine or tryptophan, this is likely a read error. Because the CDR3's place on the DNA is in doubt, the DNA is left out and the CDR3 is given as listed by TCRdb. The CDR3 sequence is CASSPGTAGRGILY. This chain joins TRBV2 and TRBJ1-1; the table gives TRBD1 as D, unverified against the DNA. The CDR3 is 14 residues long, counting both termini. CDR1 SNHLY and CDR2 FYNNEI come from the germline V gene.

This clonotype occurred many times. The CDR3 sequence: CASSVDVGCEQYV. The CDR3, as DNA: TGTGCCAGCAGCGTAGATGTAGGTTGCGAGCAGTACGTC. This chain joins TRBV9 and TRBJ2-7; D gene uncertain. Per germline, CDR1 SGDLS and CDR2 YYNGEE. The V end lost 0 bases, the J end lost 6 bases, and 10 bases lay between the germline ends. The CDR3 is 13 amino acids.

Notes on this clonotype: This may be a read error, as it is one base from a much larger clone. The chain carries TRBV28 and TRBJ1-2; D possibly corresponds to TRBD1 (6 bases). Germline V gene data show CDR1 as MDHEN and CDR2 as SYDVKM. The CDR3 extends over 14 amino acids. The germline V and J ends were trimmed by 2 bases and 8 bases, with 15 bases remaining between them. The DNA for the CDR3 is TGTGCCAGCAGTTTAGCGTCAGGGGTTAGGGGCTACACCTTC. Translation: CASSLASGVRGYTF.

This clonotype was seen at least ten times. The chain combines TRBV7-9 with TRBJ2-7; D is ambiguous. The V end was cut by 0 bases, the J end by 3 bases, with 12 bases between. CDR3 length: 15 residues. Germline V gene data show CDR1 as SEHNR and CDR2 as FQNEAQ (reference sequence). CDR3: CASSLAVGLGYEQYF. The CDR3 coding sequence is TGTGCCAGCAGCTTAGCCGTGGGGTTGGGCTACGAGCAGTACTTC.

Only a few counts were recorded for this clonotype. The chain uses TRBV7-9 and TRBJ2-5; 9 nucleotides match TRBD2. The CDR3 sequence is 15 residues long. Germline CDR1 SEHNR, CDR2 FQNEAQ (reference sequence). The ends lost 2 bases at V and 4 bases at J; junction bases unmatched: 5. CDR3 bases: TGTGCCAGCAGCTTATCGCGGGGGGGCCGAGAGACCCAGTACTTC. Amino acids: CASSLSRGGRETQYF.

V is TRBV18 and J is TRBJ1-2; D unresolved. The CDR3 is made up of 15 amino acids. Between the trimmed V and J ends, which lost 2 bases and 1 base, there was a span of 11 bases. Germline values: CDR1 KGHSH, CDR2 LQKENI. The CDR3 nucleotides are TGTGCCAGCTCACCAATCCCCAGATTTAACTATGGCTACACCTTC. Residues: CASSPIPRFNYGYTF.

The table lists this clonotype with many counts. The CDR3 DNA sequence: TGTGCCAGCAGTTACTCATGGCAGGGGAGGCCCTATGGCTACACCTTC. It translates to CASSYSWQGRPYGYTF. The chain is built from TRBV6-5 and TRBJ1-2; maybe TRBD1 (6 bases). Looked up from germline, CDR1 is MNHEY and CDR2 is SVGAGI. The CDR3 is made up of 16 amino acids. Trimming took off 0 bases at V and 4 bases at J, with 15 bases between the two ends.

This clonotype has ten or more counts. V and J are TRBV7-6 and TRBJ2-1; D call uncertain. The germline V gene encodes CDR1 SGHVS and CDR2 FNYEAQ. The length of the CDR3 is 16 residues. The V end lost 2 bases, the J end lost 0 bases, and 11 bases lay between the germline ends. In nucleotides, the CDR3 is TGTGCCAGCAGCTTATCAGGACCGGGCTCCTACAATGAGCAGTTCTTC. It yields the protein CASSLSGPGSYNEQFF.